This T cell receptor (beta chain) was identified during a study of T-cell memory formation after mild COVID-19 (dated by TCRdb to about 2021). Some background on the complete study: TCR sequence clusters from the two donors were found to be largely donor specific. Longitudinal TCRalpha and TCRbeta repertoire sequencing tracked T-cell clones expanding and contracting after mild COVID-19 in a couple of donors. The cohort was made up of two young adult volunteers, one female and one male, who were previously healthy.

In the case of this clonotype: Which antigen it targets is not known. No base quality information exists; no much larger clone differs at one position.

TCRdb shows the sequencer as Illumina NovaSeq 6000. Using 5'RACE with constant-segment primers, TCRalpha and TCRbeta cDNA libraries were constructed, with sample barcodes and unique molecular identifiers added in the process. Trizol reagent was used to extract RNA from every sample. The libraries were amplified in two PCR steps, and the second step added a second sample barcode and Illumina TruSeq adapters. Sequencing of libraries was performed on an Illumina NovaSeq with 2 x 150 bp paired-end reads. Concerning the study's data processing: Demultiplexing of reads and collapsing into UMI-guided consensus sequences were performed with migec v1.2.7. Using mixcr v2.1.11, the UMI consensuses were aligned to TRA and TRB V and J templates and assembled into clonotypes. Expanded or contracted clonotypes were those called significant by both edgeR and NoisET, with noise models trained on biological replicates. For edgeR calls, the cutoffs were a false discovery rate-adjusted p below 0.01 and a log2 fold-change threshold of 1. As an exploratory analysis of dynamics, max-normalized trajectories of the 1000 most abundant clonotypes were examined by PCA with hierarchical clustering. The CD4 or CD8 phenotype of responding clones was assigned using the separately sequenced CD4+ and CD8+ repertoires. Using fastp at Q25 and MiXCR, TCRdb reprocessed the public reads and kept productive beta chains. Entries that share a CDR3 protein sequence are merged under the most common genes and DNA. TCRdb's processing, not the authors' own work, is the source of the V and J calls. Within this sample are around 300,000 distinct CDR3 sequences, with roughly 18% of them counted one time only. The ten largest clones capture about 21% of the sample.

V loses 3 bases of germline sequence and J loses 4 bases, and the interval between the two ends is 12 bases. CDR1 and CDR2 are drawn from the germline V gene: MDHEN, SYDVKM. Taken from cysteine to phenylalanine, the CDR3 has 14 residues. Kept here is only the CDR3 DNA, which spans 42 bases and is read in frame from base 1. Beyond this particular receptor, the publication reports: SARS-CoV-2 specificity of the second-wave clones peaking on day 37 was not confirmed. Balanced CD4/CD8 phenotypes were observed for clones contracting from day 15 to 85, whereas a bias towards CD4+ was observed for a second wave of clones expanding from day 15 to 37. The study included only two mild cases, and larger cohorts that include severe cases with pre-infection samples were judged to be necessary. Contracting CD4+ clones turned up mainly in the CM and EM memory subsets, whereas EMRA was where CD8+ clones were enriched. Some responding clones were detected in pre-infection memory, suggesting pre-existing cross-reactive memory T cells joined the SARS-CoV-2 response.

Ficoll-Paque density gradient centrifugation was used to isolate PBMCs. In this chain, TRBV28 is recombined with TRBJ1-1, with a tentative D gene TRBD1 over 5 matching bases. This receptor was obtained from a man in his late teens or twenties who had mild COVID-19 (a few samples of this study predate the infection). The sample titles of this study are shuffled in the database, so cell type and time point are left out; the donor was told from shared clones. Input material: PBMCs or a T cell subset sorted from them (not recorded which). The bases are TGTGCCAGCAGTTTGTCCATTGGGGGCACTGAAGCTTTCTTT. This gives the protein CASSLSIGGTEAFF.